This T cell receptor (beta chain) was sequenced during a study of T cell changes during pregnancy in multiple sclerosis. TCRdb's copy holds only in-frame clones and misses some; the assay was immunoSEQ multiplex PCR. The table includes about 38,000 clones, around 90% detected once. V was cut by 0 bases and J by 10 bases, with 8 bases left in between. The CDR3 covers 13 residues. From germline, CDR1 is SGHRS and CDR2 YFSETQ. The clonotype originates from a female donor in good health, enrolled as a control in a pregnancy study. The V and J genes are TRBV5-1 and TRBJ1-6; D gene uncertain. Specimen: CD4+ T cells from peripheral blood mononuclear cells, collected after pregnancy. The CDR3 here is CASSLAGLSPLHF. DNA of the CDR3: TGCGCCAGCAGCTTGGCCGGGTTGTCACCCCTCCACTTT.